The 10 T cell receptor beta chains presented below share a single source sample, sequenced in a study of human T cells and chemical hapten exposure (dated by TCRdb to about 2021). Library preparation employed RACE. Sequencer: NextSeq 500. TCRdb redid the processing of the public reads, applying fastp at Q25 and MiXCR, and retained in-frame beta chains. Rows merge per CDR3 protein into single entries with the most common DNA and genes. The table for this sample lists 75,000 to 90,000 distinct CDR3 sequences; 12% of them were counted only once. The ten biggest clones cover roughly 3.6% of the sample. The sample's time point, from its label and the paper: patch test 1, 2 weeks after DPC sensitization. The treatment or condition label, as the study defines it: therapeutic diphenylcyclopropenone sensitization with weekly scalp DPC. The material sequenced was whole blood, taken in connection with sensitization to the hapten diphenylcyclopropenone (DPC). Receptors originate from a woman aged 55-70 years with alopecia areata. Some clones in this sample may be carry-over from other donors' samples.

This clonotype has ten or more counts. The rearrangement joins TRBV6-5 to TRBJ2-5; no firm D call. V was cut by 2 bases and J by 4 bases, with 17 bases left in between. Germline V gene sequence: CDR1 MNHEY, CDR2 SVGAGI. The CDR3 runs to 16 residues. The CDR3 loop is CASSYRTPYFGETQYF. The CDR3 DNA is TGTGCCAGCAGTTACCGAACACCCTACTTCGGAGAGACCCAGTACTTC.

This clonotype was observed at least ten times. The CDR3: CASSLYREEITQPQHF. The CDR3 bases are TGTGCCAGCAGCCTTTACAGGGAGGAAATTACTCAGCCCCAGCATTTT. The chain has TRBV14 and TRBJ1-5, with a possible D match to TRBD1 (6 bases). CDR1 is SGHDN, CDR2 FVKESK, per germline. Trimming left V 4 bases short and J 6 bases short, with 19 bases between. The CDR3 extends over 16 amino acids. Supplemented by reference TRBV14 and TRBJ1-5, the full variable domain reads EAGVTQFPSHSVIEKGQTVTLRCDPISGHDNLYWYRRVMGKEIKFLLHFVKESKQDESGMPNNRFLAERTGGTYSTLKVQPAELEDSGVYFCASSLYREEITQPQHFGDGTRLSIL.

There are a few counts of this clonotype. This chain joins TRBV14 and TRBJ2-3, with D uncertain. Trimming took off 3 bases at V and 4 bases at J, with 8 bases between the two ends. The CDR3 extends over 13 amino acids. Germline loops: CDR1 SGHDN, CDR2 FVKESK. CDR3: CASSQQVADTQYF. The CDR3 DNA sequence: TGTGCCAGCAGCCAGCAGGTGGCAGATACGCAGTATTTT.

This clonotype has at least ten counts. This chain connects TRBV19 to TRBJ2-1; D unclear. The germline V and J ends were trimmed by 5 bases and 1 base, with 9 bases remaining between them. The CDR3 totals 14 residues. CDR1 is LNHDA and CDR2 is SQIVND in the germline V gene (reference sequence). CDR3 loop: CASSLGESYNEQFF. The DNA for the CDR3 is TGTGCCAGTAGTTTAGGAGAGTCCTACAATGAGCAGTTCTTC.

V gene TRBV5-6 combines with J gene TRBJ1-1; no reliable D call. V shed 4 bases and J shed 4 bases, with 14 bases lying between them. The CDR3 is 14 residues long. CDR1 and CDR2 (germline): SGHDT, YYEEEE. The CDR3 coding sequence is TGTGCCAGCAGCCCCTGGGCCTCAGGCACTGAAGCTTTCTTT. It yields the protein CASSPWASGTEAFF.

This clonotype was detected many times. This chain joins TRBV20-1 and TRBJ1-1; D might be TRBD1 (5 bases). There are 17 residues in the CDR3. Germline CDR1 is DFQATT and CDR2 is SNEGSKA (reference sequence). V lost 1 base to trimming and J lost 1 base, with 19 bases between them. The CDR3 DNA sequence: TGCAGTGCTAGAGTTGTGGGGGACCTAGGTGCGAACACTGAAGCTTTCTTT. Protein: CSARVVGDLGANTEAFF.

This clonotype was seen a handful of times. This sequence joins TRBV12-3 or TRBV12-4 and TRBJ2-7; 7 positions agree with TRBD1. This CDR3 is 13 amino acids long. J gave up 5 bases and V 6 bases, and 7 bases lay outside the gene matches. Here the CDR3 DNA reads TGTGCCAGCAGACCACAGGGGAAGCACGAGCAGTACTTC. It is translated as CASRPQGKHEQYF.

This clonotype was seen only a few times. The DNA of the CDR3 is TGTGCCAGCAGCTTAGCCGGGGGGTTCGAAACAGATACGCAGTATTTT. Protein: CASSLAGGFETDTQYF. This rearrangement joins TRBV11-1 to TRBJ2-3, with TRBD2 matching 7 bases. The CDR3 sequence is 16 residues long. CDR1 SGHAT and CDR2 FQDESV come from the germline V gene (reference sequence). The trim removed 0 bases at V and 3 bases at J, leaving 6 bases unmatched.

This clonotype was seen a handful of times. This chain's CDR3 is CAIRATLANGYTF. As DNA, the CDR3 is TGTGCCATCAGAGCCACCTTGGCCAATGGCTACACCTTC. The rearrangement uses TRBV10-3 and TRBJ1-2, with D unclear. V was shortened by 6 bases and J by 6 bases, with 14 bases between the two germline ends. The CDR3 extends over 13 amino acids. Germline values: CDR1 ENHRY, CDR2 SYGVKD.

Details on this clonotype: One base away lies a much larger clone, so this may be a sequencing read error. The rearrangement links TRBV4-1 to TRBJ1-2; D gene unclear. From germline, CDR1 is MGHRA and CDR2 YSYEKL. The CDR3 loop spans 15 amino acids. The germline V and J ends were trimmed by 1 base and 4 bases, with 13 bases remaining between them. Written as DNA, the CDR3 is TGCGCCAGCAGCCAAGGCCGGATCCCATCCTATGGCTACACCTTC. It encodes CASSQGRIPSYGYTF.